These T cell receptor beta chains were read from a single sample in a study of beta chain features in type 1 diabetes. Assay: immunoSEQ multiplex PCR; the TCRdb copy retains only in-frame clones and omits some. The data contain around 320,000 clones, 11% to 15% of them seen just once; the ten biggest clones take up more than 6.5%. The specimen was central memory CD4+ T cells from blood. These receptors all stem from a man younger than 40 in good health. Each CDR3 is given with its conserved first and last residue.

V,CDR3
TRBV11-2,CASSLDRVAGGPEYF
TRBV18,CASSPERQGRAFF
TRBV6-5,CASSYSRQSYGYTF
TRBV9,CASSDTRDSYNEQFF
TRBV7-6,CASSLGIGRGSTDTQYF
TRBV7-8,CASGPLAGTDTQYF
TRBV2,CASSDPAGDTSYEQYF
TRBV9,CASSVVPTSGPYEQYF
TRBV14,CASSQTGPNYGYTF
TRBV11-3,CASSSGTVGEQFF
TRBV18,CASTDQDTQYF
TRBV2,CASSERGRAWETQYF
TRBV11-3,CASSLGRTNTGELFF
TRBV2,CATRGAGLAGETQYF
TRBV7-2,CASSLGTGAFGYTF
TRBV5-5,CASSLVRRSSYNEQFF
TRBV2,CASRGSGANVLTF
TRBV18,CASSPRGKGVNEQFF
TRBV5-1,CASSESDSPLHF
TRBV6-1,CASSERTSWETQYF
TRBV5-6,CASSLAPRRQGGYTF
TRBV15,CATSRVQGTGGYTF
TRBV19,CASTRDRGLGYTF
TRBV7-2,CASSLALTERGYTF
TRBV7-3,CASSSQGADTGELFF
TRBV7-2,CASSSLTGLPYEQYF
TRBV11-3,CASSLGQEYQETQYF
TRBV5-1,CASSLGTGGLEPQHF
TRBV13,CASSLVGGSGVETQYF
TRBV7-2,CASSPLHAGETQYF
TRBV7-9,CASSLRENTEAFF
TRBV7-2,CASSLASGITSTDTQYF
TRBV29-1,CSAGGLSSYNEQFF
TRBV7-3,CASSLNAGGNTEAFF
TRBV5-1,CASSLGASGGQETQYF
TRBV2,CASGRDRHTEAFF
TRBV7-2,CASSIGTAVNEQFF
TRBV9,CASSVNGNQPQHF
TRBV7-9,CASSRPLRREGHNEQFF
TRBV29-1,CSGRSQETQYF
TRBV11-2,CASSLNRGIGNEQFF
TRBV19,CASQDSRYQPQHF
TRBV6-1,CASSATGIYQPQHF
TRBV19,CASSIRLGTDTQYF
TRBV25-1,CASSEGGHYEQYF
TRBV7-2,CASSPWGPINNEQFF
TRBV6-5,CASTPRAGGHGYTF
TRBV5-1,CASKETQGSAYGYTF
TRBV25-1,CASSAGTGGGNTIYF
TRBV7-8,CASSPLGNSNQPQHF